This TCR beta chain was captured by sequencing in a study of cytomegalovirus exposure and HLA in healthy donors. The study's findings and limits: Among TCR beta chains, those listed as cytomegalovirus-associated numbered about 150. In the roughly 120 validation repertoires, 85% to 95% of cluster scores exceeded 0, per a later analysis.

As to this clone: Antigen unknown.

While the first cohort had over 650 subjects, the donors belonged to the separate validation cohort of about 120 subjects. The CDR3 is made up of 15 amino acids. V lost 5 bases to trimming and J lost 2 bases; unmatched junction nucleotides: 5. Germline loops: CDR1 SEHNR, CDR2 FQNEAQ (reference sequence). The assay was immunoSEQ multiplex PCR, and TCRdb's table has in-frame clones only and misses some. This sample has approximately 190,000 clones, with roughly 82% found just once. The sequencing sample was made of PBMCs. This sequence was found in a woman aged 25 to 39 in good health and CMV-seropositive. The chain recombines TRBV7-9 with TRBJ1-3; 8 nucleotides agree with TRBD1. The CDR3 loop is CASSGTGGAGNTIYF. Here the CDR3 DNA reads TGTGCCAGCAGCGGCACAGGGGGAGCTGGAAACACCATATATTTT.